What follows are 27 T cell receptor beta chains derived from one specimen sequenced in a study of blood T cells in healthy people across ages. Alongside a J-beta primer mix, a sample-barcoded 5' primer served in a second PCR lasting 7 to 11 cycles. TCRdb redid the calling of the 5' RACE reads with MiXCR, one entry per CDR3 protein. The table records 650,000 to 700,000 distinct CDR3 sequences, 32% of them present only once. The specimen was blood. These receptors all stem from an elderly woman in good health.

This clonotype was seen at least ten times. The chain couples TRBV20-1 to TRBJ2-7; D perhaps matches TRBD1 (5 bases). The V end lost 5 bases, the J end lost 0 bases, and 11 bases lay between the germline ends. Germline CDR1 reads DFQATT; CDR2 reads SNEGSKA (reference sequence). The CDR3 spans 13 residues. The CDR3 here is CSAPRQGSYEQYF. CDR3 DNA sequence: TGCAGTGCTCCCCGGCAGGGCTCCTACGAGCAGTACTTC.

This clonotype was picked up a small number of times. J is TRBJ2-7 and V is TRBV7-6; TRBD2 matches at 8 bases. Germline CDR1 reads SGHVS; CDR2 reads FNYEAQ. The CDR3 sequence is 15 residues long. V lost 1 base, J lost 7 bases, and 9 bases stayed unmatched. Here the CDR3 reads CASSLVSGEGNEQYF. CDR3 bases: TGTGCCAGCAGCTTAGTTAGCGGGGAGGGCAATGAGCAGTACTTC.

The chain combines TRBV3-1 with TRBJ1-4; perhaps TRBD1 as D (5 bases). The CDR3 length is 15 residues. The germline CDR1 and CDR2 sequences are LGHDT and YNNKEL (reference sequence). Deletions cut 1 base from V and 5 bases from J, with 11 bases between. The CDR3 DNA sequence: TGTGCCAGCAGCCAAGGGGACGGCCGGAATGAAAAACTGTTTTTT. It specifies CASSQGDGRNEKLFF.

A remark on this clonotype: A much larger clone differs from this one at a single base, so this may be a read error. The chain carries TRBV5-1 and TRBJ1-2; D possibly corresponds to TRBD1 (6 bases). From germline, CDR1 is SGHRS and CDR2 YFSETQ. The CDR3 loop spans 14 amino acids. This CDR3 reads CASNLGQQGYGYTF. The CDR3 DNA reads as TGCGCCAGCAACTTGGGTCAACAGGGTTATGGCTACACCTTC. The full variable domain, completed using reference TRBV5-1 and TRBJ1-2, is KAGVTQTPRYLIKTRGQQVTLSCSPISGHRSVSWYQQTPGQGLQFLFEYFSETQRNKGNFPGRFSGRQFSNSRSEMNVSTLELGDSALYLCASNLGQQGYGYTFGSGTRLTVV.

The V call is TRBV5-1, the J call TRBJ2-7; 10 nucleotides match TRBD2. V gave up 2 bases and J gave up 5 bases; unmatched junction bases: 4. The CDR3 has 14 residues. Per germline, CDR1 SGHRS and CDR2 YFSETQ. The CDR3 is CASSFGLAGDEQYF. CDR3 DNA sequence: TGCGCCAGCAGCTTTGGGCTAGCGGGAGACGAGCAGTACTTC.

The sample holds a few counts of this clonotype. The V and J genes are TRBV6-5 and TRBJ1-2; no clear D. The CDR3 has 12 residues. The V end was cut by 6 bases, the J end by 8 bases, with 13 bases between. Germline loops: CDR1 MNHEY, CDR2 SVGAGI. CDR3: CASRTGLEGYTF. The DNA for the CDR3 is TGTGCCAGCAGGACCGGGCTGGAGGGCTACACCTTC.

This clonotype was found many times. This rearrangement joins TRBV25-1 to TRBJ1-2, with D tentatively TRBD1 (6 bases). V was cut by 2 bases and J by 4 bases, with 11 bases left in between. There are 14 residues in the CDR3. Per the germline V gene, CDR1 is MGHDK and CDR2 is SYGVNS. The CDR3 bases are TGTGCCAGCAGTGAACGCCAGGGGACCTATGGCTACACCTTC. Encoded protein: CASSERQGTYGYTF.

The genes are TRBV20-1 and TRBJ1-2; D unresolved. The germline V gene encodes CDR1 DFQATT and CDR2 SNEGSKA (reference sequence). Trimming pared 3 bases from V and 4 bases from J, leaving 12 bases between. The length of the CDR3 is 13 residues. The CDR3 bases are TGCAGTGCTAGCCCTTCCGGCAGCTATGGCTACACCTTC. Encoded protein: CSASPSGSYGYTF.

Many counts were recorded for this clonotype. As DNA, the CDR3 is TGCGCCAGCAGCACCGGGACAAGACCGTACGAGCAGTACTTC. Its protein product is CASSTGTRPYEQYF. The chain employs TRBV5-1 and TRBJ2-7; a weak D match, TRBD1 (6 bases). This CDR3 has 14 amino acids. The ends were cut back, 4 bases at V and 4 bases at J, with 15 bases in the middle. Germline assignment: CDR1 SGHRS and CDR2 YFSETQ.

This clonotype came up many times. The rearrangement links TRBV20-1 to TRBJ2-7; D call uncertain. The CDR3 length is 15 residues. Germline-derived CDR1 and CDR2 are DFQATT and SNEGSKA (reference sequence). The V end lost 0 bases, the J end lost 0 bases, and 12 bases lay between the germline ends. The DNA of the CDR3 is TGCAGTGCTAGAGATCCCAGACAATACTCCTACGAGCAGTACTTC. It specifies CSARDPRQYSYEQYF.

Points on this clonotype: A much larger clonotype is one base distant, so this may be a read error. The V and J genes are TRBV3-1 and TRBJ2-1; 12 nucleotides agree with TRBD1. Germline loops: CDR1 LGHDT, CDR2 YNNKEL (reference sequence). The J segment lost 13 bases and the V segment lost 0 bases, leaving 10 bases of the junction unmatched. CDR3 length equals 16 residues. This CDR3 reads CASSQDWDRGPETQFF. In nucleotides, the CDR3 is TGTGCCAGCAGCCAAGATTGGGACAGGGGGCCGGAGACCCAGTTCTTC.

This chain's CDR3 is CASSARDANDYTF. DNA for the CDR3: TGTGCCAGCAGCGCCAGGGACGCAAACGACTACACCTTC. The chain couples TRBV9 to TRBJ1-2; tentative D call: TRBD1 (5 bases). The ends were cut back, 3 bases at V and 10 bases at J, with 16 bases in the middle. Germline CDR1 reads SGDLS; CDR2 reads YYNGEE. The CDR3 covers 13 residues.

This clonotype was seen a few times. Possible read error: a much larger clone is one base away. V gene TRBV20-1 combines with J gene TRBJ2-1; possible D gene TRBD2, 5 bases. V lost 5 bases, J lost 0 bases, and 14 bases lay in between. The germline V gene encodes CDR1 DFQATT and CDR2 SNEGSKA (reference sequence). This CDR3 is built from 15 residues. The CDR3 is CSAQGGIGSYNEQFF. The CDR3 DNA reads TGCAGTGCTCAAGGAGGCATAGGCTCCTACAATGAGCAGTTCTTC.

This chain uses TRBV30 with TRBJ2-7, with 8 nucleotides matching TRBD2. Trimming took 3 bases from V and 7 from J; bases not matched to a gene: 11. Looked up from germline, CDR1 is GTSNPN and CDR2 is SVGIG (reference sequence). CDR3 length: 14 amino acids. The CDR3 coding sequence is TGTGCCTGGAGCAAGCGGGGGCCCTACAATGAGCAGTACTTC. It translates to CAWSKRGPYNEQYF.

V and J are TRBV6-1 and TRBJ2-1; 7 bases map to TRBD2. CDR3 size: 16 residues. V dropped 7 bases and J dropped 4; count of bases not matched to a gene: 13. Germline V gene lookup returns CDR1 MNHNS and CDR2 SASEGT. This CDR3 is CASTERGGGTYNEQFF. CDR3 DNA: TGTGCCAGCACGGAGCGGGGAGGCGGAACATACAATGAGCAGTTCTTC.

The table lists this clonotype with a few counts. The CDR3 region has the DNA TGCGCCAGCAGCCCAGGGACAGGGGACACTGAAGCTTTCTTT. This gives the protein CASSPGTGDTEAFF. The chain employs TRBV5-1 and TRBJ1-1; 10 bases are a match to TRBD1. With V trimmed by 4 bases and J by 3 bases, 3 bases remained unmatched. Germline V CDR1 and CDR2: SGHRS, YFSETQ. The CDR3 is 14 amino acids.

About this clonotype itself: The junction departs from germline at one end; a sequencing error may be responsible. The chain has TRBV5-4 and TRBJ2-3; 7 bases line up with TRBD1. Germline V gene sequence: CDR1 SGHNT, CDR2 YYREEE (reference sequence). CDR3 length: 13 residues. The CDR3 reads CASSQDRTDMQYF. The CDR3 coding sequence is TGTGCCAGCAGCCAGGACAGGACAGATATGCAGTATTTT.

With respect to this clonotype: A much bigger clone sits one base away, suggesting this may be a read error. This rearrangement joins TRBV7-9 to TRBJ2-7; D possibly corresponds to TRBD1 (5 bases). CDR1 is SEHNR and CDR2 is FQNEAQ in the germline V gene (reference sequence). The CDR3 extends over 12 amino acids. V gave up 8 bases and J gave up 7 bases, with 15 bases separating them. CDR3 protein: CASGPTDNEQYF. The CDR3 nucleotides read TGTGCCAGCGGGCCGACAGACAATGAGCAGTACTTC.

The CDR3 DNA reads as TGTGCCATCAGTGGGGGAGTAGGACTAGCGGGAGTACGCGAGCAGTTCTTC. Residues: CAISGGVGLAGVREQFF. This chain connects TRBV10-3 to TRBJ2-1, with 13 bases fitting TRBD2. Germline assignment: CDR1 ENHRY and CDR2 SYGVKD. CDR3 size: 17 residues. The V gene end was trimmed by 4 bases and the J gene end by 10 bases; junction bases not matched to a gene: 13.

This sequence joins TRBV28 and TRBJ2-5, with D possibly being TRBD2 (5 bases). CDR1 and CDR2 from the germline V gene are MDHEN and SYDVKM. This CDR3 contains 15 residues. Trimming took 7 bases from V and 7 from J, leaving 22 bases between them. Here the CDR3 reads CASMSGDRQLGTQYF. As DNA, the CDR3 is TGTGCCAGCATGAGCGGCGACCGCCAGCTTGGGACCCAGTACTTC.

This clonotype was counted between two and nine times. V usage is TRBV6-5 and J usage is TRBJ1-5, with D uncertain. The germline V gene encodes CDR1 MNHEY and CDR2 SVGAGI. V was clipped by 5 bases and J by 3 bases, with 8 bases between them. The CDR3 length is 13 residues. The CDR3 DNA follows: TGTGCCAGCAGTGATCGAATCAATCAGCCCCAGCATTTT. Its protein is CASSDRINQPQHF.

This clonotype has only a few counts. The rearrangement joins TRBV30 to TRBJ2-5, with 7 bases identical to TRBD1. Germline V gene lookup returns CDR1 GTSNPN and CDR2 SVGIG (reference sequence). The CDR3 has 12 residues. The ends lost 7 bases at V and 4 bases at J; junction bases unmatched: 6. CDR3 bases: TGTGCCTCAAAGGGGGCGGGAGAGACCCAGTACTTC. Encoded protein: CASKGAGETQYF.

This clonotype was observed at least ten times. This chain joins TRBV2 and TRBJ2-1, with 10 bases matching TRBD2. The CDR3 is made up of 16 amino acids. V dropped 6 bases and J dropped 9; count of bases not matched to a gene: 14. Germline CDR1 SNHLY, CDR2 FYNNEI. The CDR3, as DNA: TGTGCCAGCAGGCCTCCGAGCGGGGGGGCGTGGGGTGAGCAGTTCTTC. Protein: CASRPPSGGAWGEQFF.

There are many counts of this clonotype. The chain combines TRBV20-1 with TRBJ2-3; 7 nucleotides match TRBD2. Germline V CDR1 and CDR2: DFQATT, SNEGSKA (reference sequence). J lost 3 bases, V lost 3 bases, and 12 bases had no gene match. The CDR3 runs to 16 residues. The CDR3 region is CSASPLGRGGTDTQYF. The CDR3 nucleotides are TGCAGTGCTAGTCCCCTAGGCCGGGGAGGGACAGATACGCAGTATTTT.

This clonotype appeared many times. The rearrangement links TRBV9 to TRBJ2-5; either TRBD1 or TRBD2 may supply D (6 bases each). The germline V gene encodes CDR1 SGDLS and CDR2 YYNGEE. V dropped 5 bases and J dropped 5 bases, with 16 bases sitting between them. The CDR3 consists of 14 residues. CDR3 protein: CASSIQGGGETQYF. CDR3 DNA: TGTGCCAGCAGTATACAGGGAGGAGGGGAGACCCAGTACTTC.

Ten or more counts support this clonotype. The CDR3 is CASSLAGRGGETQYF. The DNA of the CDR3 is TGTGCCAGCAGCTTAGCAGGGCGTGGGGGGGAGACCCAGTACTTC. The gene calls are TRBV7-2 and TRBJ2-5, with D tentatively TRBD2 (6 bases). V lost 0 bases and J lost 5, with 13 bases in between. This CDR3 is built from 15 residues. Per the germline V gene, CDR1 is SGHTA and CDR2 is FQGNSA. Full variable domain (remainder filled in from reference TRBV7-2 and TRBJ2-5): GAGVSQSPSNKVTEKGKDVELRCDPISGHTALYWYRQSLGQGLEFLIYFQGNSAPDKSGLPSDRFSAERTGGSVSTLTIQRTQQEDSAVYLCASSLAGRGGETQYFGPGTRLLVL.

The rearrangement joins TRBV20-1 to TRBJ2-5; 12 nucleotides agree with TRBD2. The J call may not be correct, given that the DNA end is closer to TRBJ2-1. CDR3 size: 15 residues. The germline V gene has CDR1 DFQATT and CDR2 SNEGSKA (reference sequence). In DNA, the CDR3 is TGCAGTGCTAGAACTAGCGGGAGGTACCAAGAGACCCAGTTCTTC. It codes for CSARTSGRYQETQFF.